One sample yielded the 13 T cell receptor beta chains listed below, sequenced in a study of cytomegalovirus exposure and HLA in healthy donors. 13 Jbeta primers and 60 Vbeta primers were used for the PCR. Measured with immunoSEQ multiplex PCR; TCRdb has only the in-frame clones, and not every one. The sample carries 160,000 or so clones, roughly 82% recorded once. The sequenced sample was PBMCs. The receptors derive from a man in his fifties in good health and CMV-seropositive.

The chain recombines TRBV28 with TRBJ1-2; 10 nucleotides match TRBD1. After removal of 10 bases from V and 8 bases from J, the junction contained 16 bases not matched to a gene. The length of the CDR3 is 15 residues. Germline values: CDR1 MDHEN, CDR2 SYDVKM. CDR3 sequence (DNA): TGTGCCACAGGACAGGGGGTCGTTCCTATGTGGGGCTACACCTTC. Translated, it gives CATGQGVVPMWGYTF.

This clone came up a few times. The chain joins TRBV6-1 to TRBJ2-1, with unresolved D. Germline values: CDR1 MNHNS, CDR2 SASEGT. Between the trimmed V and J ends, which lost 7 bases and 0 bases, there was a span of 10 bases. This CDR3 spans 14 amino acids. CDR3 nucleotide sequence: TGTGCCAGCAACCGAGCTAGCTCCTACAATGAGCAGTTCTTC. Amino acid sequence: CASNRASSYNEQFF.

J is TRBJ1-2 and V is TRBV6-1, with 9 bases that match TRBD1. Germline CDR1 is MNHNS and CDR2 is SASEGT. The CDR3 has 15 amino acids. With V trimmed by 6 bases and J by 4 bases, 9 bases remained unmatched. DNA of the CDR3: TGTGCCAGCAGATCAACAGGGGGCGCAGGCTATGGCTACACCTTC. Residues: CASRSTGGAGYGYTF.

J is TRBJ2-1 and V is TRBV4-2; D not resolved. Per the germline V gene, CDR1 is LGHNA and CDR2 is YNFKEQ. Trimming took off 0 bases at V and 6 bases at J, with 12 bases between the two ends. The CDR3 consists of 15 residues. DNA of the CDR3: TGTGCCAGCAGCCAAGATATCGGCCAGGCCAATGAGCAGTTCTTC. It encodes CASSQDIGQANEQFF.

This chain connects TRBV7-2 to TRBJ2-3, with 10 bases fitting TRBD2. The junction had 4 bases not matched to a gene; V was cut back by 4 bases and J by 0 bases. Germline V gene data show CDR1 as SGHTA and CDR2 as FQGNSA. CDR3 size: 16 residues. DNA of the CDR3: TGTGCCAGCAGCTGGACTAGCGGCACTAGCACAGATACGCAGTATTTT. It specifies CASSWTSGTSTDTQYF.

The chain has TRBV27 and TRBJ1-5; tentatively, D is TRBD1 (5 bases). Germline CDR1 is MNHEY and CDR2 is SMNVEV (reference sequence). This CDR3 has 23 residues. Trimming cost V 4 bases and J 2 bases, with 36 bases left between them. CDR3: CASSSIFRGLGKGEPAGNQPQHF. DNA for the CDR3: TGTGCCAGCAGTTCTATCTTTCGCGGTCTGGGTAAAGGGGAACCGGCCGGCAATCAGCCCCAGCATTTT.

The chain has TRBV27 and TRBJ2-1, with 7 bases lining up with TRBD2. This CDR3 contains 13 residues. The germline gives CDR1 MNHEY, CDR2 SMNVEV (reference sequence). Germline trimming cut 8 bases from V and 3 bases from J; bases unmatched to any gene: 4. The CDR3 DNA reads TGTGCCAGCGGCGGGAGAGGCTACAATGAGCAGTTCTTC. This codes for CASGGRGYNEQFF.

V and J are TRBV19 and TRBJ2-1; weak D call: TRBD2 (6 bases). Germline loops: CDR1 LNHDA, CDR2 SQIVND (reference sequence). This CDR3 is built from 17 residues. V lost 3 bases and J 7 bases, leaving 22 bases between the germline ends. This CDR3 reads CASSMDGGGLHENEQFF. For the CDR3, the DNA is TGTGCCAGTAGTATGGATGGGGGAGGACTACATGAAAATGAGCAGTTCTTC.

V is TRBV5-1 and J is TRBJ2-3; TRBD2 agrees at 7 bases. Germline V lookup: CDR1 SGHRS, CDR2 YFSETQ. The length of the CDR3 is 16 residues. V was clipped by 5 bases and J by 1 base; unmatched bases: 10. CDR3 protein: CASSRTAGVGTDTQYF. DNA of the CDR3: TGCGCCAGCAGTCGGACGGCGGGGGTGGGCACAGATACGCAGTATTTT.

The chain has TRBV7-2 and TRBJ2-7; TRBD2 might be the D (6 bases). Trimming left V 2 bases short and J 2 bases short, with 10 bases between. This CDR3 spans 14 amino acids. Germline V lookup: CDR1 SGHTA, CDR2 FQGNSA. The CDR3 nucleotides read TGTGCCAGCAGCTTAAAAGCGGGCCCCTACGAGCAGTACTTC. This gives the protein CASSLKAGPYEQYF.

The V gene is TRBV9, the J gene TRBJ2-1; a weak D match, TRBD2 (5 bases). This CDR3 is built from 15 residues. With 6 bases removed from V and 1 base from J, the gap between germline ends came to 14 bases. Looked up from germline, CDR1 is SGDLS and CDR2 is YYNGEE. The CDR3 spells CASTRAAESYNEQFF. The CDR3 region has the DNA TGTGCCAGCACCAGAGCGGCTGAGTCCTACAATGAGCAGTTCTTC.

Comments on this clone: The junction departs from germline at one end; a sequencing error may be responsible. The chain links TRBV6-5 to TRBJ1-6; no firm D call. The CDR3 contains 14 residues. Germline CDR1 MNHEY, CDR2 SVGAGI. The CDR3 DNA is TGTGCCAGCAGTTCCAACAAAGGTCCGGGGAGAAAAAATTTT. Amino acids: CASSSNKGPGRKNF.

CDR3 residues: CASSPLGVDLGTQYF. The CDR3 DNA follows: TGCGCCAGCAGCCCCCTCGGGGTAGACCTGGGGACCCAGTACTTC. This chain connects TRBV5-1 to TRBJ2-5; D may be TRBD2 (5 bases). The CDR3 covers 15 residues. The V gene lost 4 bases and the J gene lost 7 bases, with 20 bases spanning the gap. CDR1 and CDR2 (germline): SGHRS, YFSETQ. Complete variable domain (other parts from reference TRBV5-1 and TRBJ2-5): KAGVTQTPRYLIKTRGQQVTLSCSPISGHRSVSWYQQTPGQGLQFLFEYFSETQRNKGNFPGRFSGRQFSNSRSEMNVSTLELGDSALYLCASSPLGVDLGTQYFGPGTRLLVL.